The 17 T cell receptor beta chains below come from one sample, sequenced in a study of blood T cells in healthy people across ages. The authors ran a second PCR of 7 to 11 cycles using a sample-barcoded 5' primer and a J-beta primer mix. A single record per CDR3 protein comes from TCRdb applying MiXCR to the 5' RACE reads. The sample has approximately 810,000 distinct CDR3 sequences, 29% seen once. What was sequenced was blood. All receptors come from a woman of 80 years or more in good health.

This clonotype was observed many times. The J gene is TRBJ2-1, the V gene TRBV5-1; TRBD2 agrees at 16 bases. There are 20 residues in the CDR3. Trimming took 4 bases from V and 2 from J; bases not matched to a gene: 12. The germline CDR1 and CDR2 sequences are SGHRS and YFSETQ. This chain's CDR3 is CASSPRGLAGGDGAYNEQFF. The CDR3 DNA follows: TGCGCCAGCAGCCCCCGGGGACTAGCGGGGGGGGATGGCGCCTACAATGAGCAGTTCTTC. The entire variable domain, with the rest obtained from reference TRBV5-1 and TRBJ2-1, is as follows: KAGVTQTPRYLIKTRGQQVTLSCSPISGHRSVSWYQQTPGQGLQFLFEYFSETQRNKGNFPGRFSGRQFSNSRSEMNVSTLELGDSALYLCASSPRGLAGGDGAYNEQFFGPGTRLTVL.

V gene TRBV7-3 combines with J gene TRBJ2-1; TRBD2 aligns across 15 bases. The CDR3 has 18 residues. The ends lost 3 bases at V and 6 bases at J; junction bases unmatched: 9. Germline CDR1 reads SGHTA; CDR2 reads FQGTGA. CDR3 loop: CASSFGTSGRRLGNEQFF. CDR3 in DNA: TGTGCCAGCAGCTTCGGGACTAGCGGGAGGCGATTGGGCAATGAGCAGTTCTTC.

The chain couples TRBV6-6 to TRBJ1-1, with a tentative D call TRBD1 (5 bases). This CDR3 spans 13 amino acids. Trimming removed 0 bases from V and 6 bases from J, with 8 bases in between. Looked up from germline, CDR1 is MNHNY and CDR2 is SVGAGI (reference sequence). In nucleotides, the CDR3 is TGTGCCAGCAGTTACTCAGGACAACCTGAAGCTTTCTTT. This encodes CASSYSGQPEAFF.

Many counts were recorded for this clonotype. The rearrangement links TRBV20-1 to TRBJ2-5; TRBD1 matches 8 bases. The V and J ends lost 3 bases and 4 bases, in that order; junction bases with no gene match: 7. Germline lookup yields CDR1 DFQATT and CDR2 SNEGSKA (reference sequence). The CDR3 has 14 residues. The CDR3 DNA reads TGCAGTGCTAGTCAACAGGGGGTTCGAGAGACCCAGTACTTC. This encodes CSASQQGVRETQYF.

Concerning this clonotype itself: A much larger clonotype is one base distant, so this may be a read error. The genes are TRBV11-2 and TRBJ2-3; D is unclear. Germline V CDR1 and CDR2: SGHAT, FQNNGV. This CDR3 has 17 residues. As DNA, the CDR3 is TGTGCCAGCAGCCTACCCCCTATGTCCCAGCACACAGATGCGCAGTATTTT. Amino acids: CASSLPPMSQHTDAQYF.

This chain links TRBV6-2 or TRBV6-3 with TRBJ2-1; 13 nucleotides line up with TRBD2. V was pared by 0 bases and J by 7 bases, with 6 bases of the junction left unmatched. Germline V lookup: CDR1 MNHEY, CDR2 SVGEGT. There are 17 residues in the CDR3. In nucleotides, the CDR3 is TGTGCCAGCAGTTACTCGCCACTAGCGGGGGGGCAAAATGAGCAGTTCTTC. Its protein product is CASSYSPLAGGQNEQFF.

This clonotype occurred many times. The chain carries TRBV20-1 and TRBJ1-1, with a possible D match to TRBD1 (6 bases). Germline V gives CDR1 DFQATT, CDR2 SNEGSKA (reference sequence). CDR3 length equals 14 residues. The CDR3 DNA reads as TGCAGAGCAGGGGACACACCACGGAGCACTGAAGCTTTCTTT. Its protein is CRAGDTPRSTEAFF.

The sample holds a few counts of this clonotype. A much bigger clone sits one base away, suggesting this may be a read error. The chain couples TRBV4-3 to TRBJ2-7; unclear D gene. The CDR3 is 15 amino acids. In germline, CDR1 is LGHNA, CDR2 YSLEER. V shed 3 bases and J shed 7 bases, with 19 bases lying between them. The CDR3: CASSQQRAANNEQYF. Here the CDR3 DNA reads TGCGCCAGCAGCCAGCAACGGGCCGCAAACAATGAGCAGTACTTC.

Comment on this clonotype: The junction shows a germline mismatch at one end, possibly a read error. The chain uses TRBV7-2 and TRBJ1-1; D not resolved. Germline assignment: CDR1 SGHTA and CDR2 FQGNSA. This CDR3 region has 14 residues. The CDR3 here is CAGSLENDNPEAFF. The CDR3 DNA follows: TGTGCCGGCAGCTTAGAGAACGACAACCCTGAAGCTTTCTTT.

The gene calls are TRBV5-1 and TRBJ1-1; D remains ambiguous. CDR3 length equals 14 residues. Trimming cost V 6 bases and J 1 base, with 13 bases left between them. The germline V gene has CDR1 SGHRS and CDR2 YFSETQ. CDR3 sequence (DNA): TGCGCCAGCACTCGCGAGGGTGGGAACACTGAAGCTTTCTTT. It is translated as CASTREGGNTEAFF.

The rearrangement uses TRBV21-1 and TRBJ2-7. TRBV21-1 has pseudogene status. CDR3 length: 12 residues. CDR3 loop: CASSNGHYEQYF. CDR3 in DNA: TGTGCCAGCAGCAACGGCCACTACGAGCAGTACTTC.

This clonotype came up many times. This chain connects TRBV7-2 to TRBJ2-5; D is uncertain. Looked up from germline, CDR1 is SGHTA and CDR2 is FQGNSA. CDR3 size: 15 residues. Trimming stripped 2 bases from V and 2 bases from J, with 12 bases between. Here the CDR3 DNA reads TGTGCCAGCAGCTTAATGTCGGTACTTCAAGAGACCCAGTACTTC. This encodes CASSLMSVLQETQYF.

This chain links TRBV4-2 with TRBJ1-2; tentatively, D is TRBD1 (6 bases). The CDR3 runs to 14 residues. CDR1 and CDR2 (germline): LGHNA, YNFKEQ. V lost 0 bases and J lost 7, with 12 bases in between. The CDR3 reads CASSQDLRGFGYTF. CDR3 bases: TGTGCCAGCAGCCAAGATCTCAGGGGCTTTGGCTACACCTTC.

This clonotype showed up many times. V and J are TRBV20-1 and TRBJ1-2; TRBD1 matches at 9 bases. Germline V lookup: CDR1 DFQATT, CDR2 SNEGSKA (reference sequence). J gave up 4 bases and V 8 bases, and 8 bases lay outside the gene matches. The CDR3 loop spans 13 amino acids. This CDR3 reads CSLMDRGSYGYTF. The CDR3 nucleotides read TGCAGTCTAATGGACAGGGGTAGCTATGGCTACACCTTC.

Note on this clonotype: A read error may be the cause here, since a much bigger clone is one base away. The CDR3 loop reads CASSPRTSGGRLDKQFF. The DNA of the CDR3 is TGTGCCAGCAGCCCTCGGACTAGCGGGGGGCGGTTAGATAAGCAGTTCTTC. The chain employs TRBV7-9 and TRBJ2-1; 14 bases align to TRBD2. The V segment lost 5 bases and the J segment 11 bases; nucleotides outside the gene matches: 14. Germline values: CDR1 SEHNR, CDR2 FQNEAQ (reference sequence). The CDR3 sequence is 17 residues long.

This chain joins TRBV5-1 and TRBJ2-2; no clear D. Germline CDR1 and CDR2: SGHRS and YFSETQ. The CDR3 has 16 residues. V lost 0 bases, J lost 0 bases, and 9 bases lay in between. The CDR3 loop reads CASSLAGLANTGELFF. The CDR3 nucleotides are TGCGCCAGCAGCTTGGCCGGGTTAGCGAACACCGGGGAGCTGTTTTTT.

This clonotype was seen many times. The rearrangement uses TRBV27 and TRBJ2-6; 10 bases match TRBD1. The CDR3 contains 16 residues. With 6 bases clipped from V and 0 bases from J, the junction kept 2 bases outside the gene matches. The V gene's germline CDR1 is MNHEY and CDR2 SMNVEV (reference sequence). The CDR3 DNA follows: TGTGCCAGCAGCCGGACAGGGGGCTCTGGGGCCAACGTCCTGACTTTC. Its protein product is CASSRTGGSGANVLTF.